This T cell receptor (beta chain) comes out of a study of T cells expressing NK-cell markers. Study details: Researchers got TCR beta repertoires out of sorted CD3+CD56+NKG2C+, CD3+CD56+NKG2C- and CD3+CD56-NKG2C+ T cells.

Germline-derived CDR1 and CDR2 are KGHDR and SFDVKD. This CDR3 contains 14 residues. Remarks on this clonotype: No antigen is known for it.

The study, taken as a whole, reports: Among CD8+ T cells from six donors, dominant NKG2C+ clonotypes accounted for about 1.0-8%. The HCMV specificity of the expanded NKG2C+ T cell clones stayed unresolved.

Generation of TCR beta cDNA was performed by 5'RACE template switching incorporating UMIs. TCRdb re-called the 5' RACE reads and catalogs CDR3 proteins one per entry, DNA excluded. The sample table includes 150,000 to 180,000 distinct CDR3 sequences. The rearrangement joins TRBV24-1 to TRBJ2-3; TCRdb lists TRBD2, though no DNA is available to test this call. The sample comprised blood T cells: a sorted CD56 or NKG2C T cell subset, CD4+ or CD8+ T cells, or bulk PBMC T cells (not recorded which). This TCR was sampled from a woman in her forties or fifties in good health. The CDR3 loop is CATSEGLAGNTQYF.